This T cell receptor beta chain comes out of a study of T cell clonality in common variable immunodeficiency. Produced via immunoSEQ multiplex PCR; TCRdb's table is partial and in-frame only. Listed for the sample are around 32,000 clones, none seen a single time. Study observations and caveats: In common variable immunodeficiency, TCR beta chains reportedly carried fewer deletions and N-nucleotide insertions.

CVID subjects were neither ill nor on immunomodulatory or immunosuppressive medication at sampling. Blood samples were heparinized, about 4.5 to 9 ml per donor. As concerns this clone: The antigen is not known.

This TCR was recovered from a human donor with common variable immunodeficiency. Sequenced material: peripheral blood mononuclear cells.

The CDR3 loop reads CASSFFIARVHEQYF. The CDR3 bases that were read are TGTGCCAGCAGCTTCTTTATAGCGAGAGTCCACGAG. The chain combines TRBV13 with TRBJ2-7, with D possibly being TRBD2 (5 bases). The read ends 3 residues before the CDR3 terminus; that terminus is restored from the germline J gene. The CDR3 runs to 15 residues. Trimming took off 3 bases at V and 5 bases at J, with 17 bases between the two ends. CDR1 PRHDT and CDR2 FYEKMQ come from the germline V gene (reference sequence).